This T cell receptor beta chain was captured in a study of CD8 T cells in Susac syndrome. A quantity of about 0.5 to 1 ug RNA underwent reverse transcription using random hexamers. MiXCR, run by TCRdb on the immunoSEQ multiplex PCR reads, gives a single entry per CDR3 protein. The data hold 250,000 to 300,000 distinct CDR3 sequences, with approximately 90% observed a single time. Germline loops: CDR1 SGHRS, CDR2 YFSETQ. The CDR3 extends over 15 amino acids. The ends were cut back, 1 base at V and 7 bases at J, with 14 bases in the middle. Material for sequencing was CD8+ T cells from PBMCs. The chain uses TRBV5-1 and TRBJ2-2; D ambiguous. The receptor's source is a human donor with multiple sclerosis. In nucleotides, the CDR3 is TGCGCCAGCAGCTTGAGGGCAGGAAGCGACGGGGAGCTGTTTTTT. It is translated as CASSLRAGSDGELFF.